The 30 T cell receptor beta chains presented below share a single source sample, sequenced in a study of blood T cell repertoires in COVID-19. The data were produced by immunoSEQ multiplex PCR, yet TCRdb's version contains in-frame clones alone and is incomplete. The table lists more than 250,000 clones, approximately 86% of them singletons. The sequenced sample was peripheral blood. The receptors stem from a human donor in a cohort sampled during active COVID-19.

The V gene is TRBV27, the J gene TRBJ1-6; 9 bases match TRBD1. The CDR3 sequence is 15 residues long. Germline values: CDR1 MNHEY, CDR2 SMNVEV (reference sequence). The junction had 2 bases not matched to a gene; V was cut back by 8 bases and J by 0 bases. The CDR3 spells CASGQGSSYNSPLHF. Here the CDR3 DNA reads TGTGCCAGCGGACAGGGGAGCTCCTATAATTCACCCCTCCACTTT.

The genes are TRBV28 and TRBJ1-1; maybe TRBD1 (5 bases). CDR1 MDHEN and CDR2 SYDVKM come from the germline V gene. The V end was cut by 3 bases, the J end by 6 bases, with 17 bases between. The CDR3 totals 15 residues. Here the CDR3 DNA reads TGTGCCAGCAGTTTGAACGCAGGGCTCCTCGCTGAAGCTTTCTTT. This translates into CASSLNAGLLAEAFF.

The chain couples TRBV19 to TRBJ1-2; TRBD1 might be the D (6 bases). The germline V gene has CDR1 LNHDA and CDR2 SQIVND (reference sequence). The CDR3 contains 14 residues. Trimming stripped 5 bases from V and 1 base from J, with 11 bases between. The CDR3 DNA reads TGTGCCAGTAGTGCGGACAGCCGTAACTATGGCTACACCTTC. This translates into CASSADSRNYGYTF.

This chain joins TRBV4-3 and TRBJ2-7; possible D gene TRBD1, 6 bases. Germline assignment: CDR1 LGHNA and CDR2 YSLEER. The CDR3 extends over 17 amino acids. The V and J ends lost 2 bases and 1 base respectively, with 18 bases between them. The CDR3 here is CASSQHADRKVSYEQYF. Here the CDR3 DNA reads TGCGCCAGCAGCCAACACGCGGACAGAAAAGTTTCCTACGAGCAGTACTTC.

This clone was recorded once. The chain combines TRBV9 with TRBJ2-7, with D perhaps TRBD1 (5 bases). Germline lookup yields CDR1 SGDLS and CDR2 YYNGEE. Trimming shortened V by 0 bases and J by 5 bases, and 12 bases separated the two germline ends. CDR3 size: 14 residues. DNA of the CDR3: TGTGCCAGCAGCGTAGGCAGGGTAGACAACGAGCAGTACTTC. Protein sequence: CASSVGRVDNEQYF.

The chain uses TRBV4-1 and TRBJ1-2; D is ambiguous. The CDR3 sequence is 17 residues long. Germline loops: CDR1 MGHRA, CDR2 YSYEKL. V was cut by 0 bases and J by 4 bases, with 18 bases left in between. In DNA, the CDR3 is TGCGCCAGCAGCCAAGAGGGAGCAGGTCGGCTCTCCTATGGCTACACCTTC. Protein sequence: CASSQEGAGRLSYGYTF.

The CDR3 coding sequence is TGTGCCAGCAGTTTTATAGGGGAACAGCCCCAGCATTTT. Protein: CASSFIGEQPQHF. The chain links TRBV28 to TRBJ1-5; D is possibly TRBD1 (5 bases). The CDR3 has 13 residues. Trimming took off 3 bases at V and 7 bases at J, with 10 bases between the two ends. Germline CDR1 MDHEN, CDR2 SYDVKM.

This rearrangement joins TRBV19 to TRBJ1-6, with D uncertain. Trimming removed 3 bases from V and 0 bases from J, with 12 bases in between. CDR1 is LNHDA and CDR2 is SQIVND in the germline V gene (reference sequence). The CDR3 has 17 amino acids. The CDR3 nucleotides are TGTGCCAGTAGTATTTTCCCACCGAGCTCCTATAATTCACCCCTCCACTTT. Protein: CASSIFPPSSYNSPLHF. The full variable domain, its missing parts supplied by reference TRBV19 and TRBJ1-6, is DGGITQSPKYLFRKEGQNVTLSCEQNLNHDAMYWYRQDPGQGLRLIYYSQIVNDFQKGDIAEGYSVSREKKESFPLTVTSAQKNPTAFYLCASSIFPPSSYNSPLHFGNGTRLTVT.

This clone was seen only a few times. The chain uses TRBV5-1 and TRBJ2-7; D call uncertain. Trimming took off 7 bases at V and 3 bases at J, with 14 bases between the two ends. The germline gives CDR1 SGHRS, CDR2 YFSETQ. This CDR3 has 13 amino acids. The CDR3 DNA reads TGCGCCAGCCAATACACCTCCGACTACGAGCAGTACTTC. As protein: CASQYTSDYEQYF. Using reference TRBV5-1 and TRBJ2-7 for the parts outside the CDR3, the full variable domain is KAGVTQTPRYLIKTRGQQVTLSCSPISGHRSVSWYQQTPGQGLQFLFEYFSETQRNKGNFPGRFSGRQFSNSRSEMNVSTLELGDSALYLCASQYTSDYEQYFGPGTRLTVT.

The V call is TRBV7-6, the J call TRBJ1-1; 7 nucleotides match TRBD1. The junction had 5 bases not matched to a gene; V was cut back by 1 base and J by 6 bases. The CDR3 extends over 14 amino acids. Germline V gene lookup returns CDR1 SGHVS and CDR2 FNYEAQ. CDR3 sequence (DNA): TGTGCCAGCAGCTTAGGGCACCAGGGGGCTGAAGCTTTCTTT. Translating gives CASSLGHQGAEAFF.

The V and J genes are TRBV5-1 and TRBJ2-7; D possibly corresponds to TRBD1 (5 bases). Germline CDR1 and CDR2: SGHRS and YFSETQ. The CDR3 extends over 16 amino acids. V was shortened by 4 bases and J by 0 bases, with 17 bases between the two germline ends. The CDR3 region has the DNA TGCGCCAGCAGCCCGGTTTGGCAGGGAACCTCCTACGAGCAGTACTTC. Its translation: CASSPVWQGTSYEQYF.

The chain recombines TRBV18 with TRBJ1-1, with a tentative D call TRBD1 (6 bases). V lost 2 bases and J lost 1, with 14 bases in between. Per the germline V gene, CDR1 is KGHSH and CDR2 is LQKENI. CDR3 length equals 16 residues. Written as DNA, the CDR3 is TGTGCCAGCTCACCAAGCATTAGGACAGAGAACACTGAAGCTTTCTTT. It specifies CASSPSIRTENTEAFF.

The CDR3 region is CASSESKVGGEKLFF. CDR3 DNA sequence: TGCGCCAGCAGTGAGTCTAAGGTTGGAGGTGAAAAACTGTTTTTT. The genes are TRBV10-2 and TRBJ1-4, with no clear D. The CDR3 is 15 residues long. CDR1 is WSHSY and CDR2 is SAAADI in the germline V gene. V lost 0 bases, J lost 7 bases, and 12 bases lay in between.

The J gene is TRBJ2-7, the V gene TRBV5-4; TRBD2 agrees at 8 bases. The CDR3 runs to 14 residues. Germline CDR1 is SGHNT and CDR2 is YYREEE (reference sequence). Unmatched junction bases numbered 9, after V lost 3 bases and J lost 7 bases. The CDR3 bases are TGTGCCAGCAGCTACCGGGGGGGCCGACGGGAGCAGTACTTC. The encoded protein is CASSYRGGRREQYF.

This chain joins TRBV6-5 and TRBJ1-1; TRBD1 matches 8 bases. Per germline, CDR1 MNHEY and CDR2 SVGAGI. Trimming cost V 6 bases and J 0 bases; bases outside gene matches: 6. The CDR3 runs to 15 residues. The CDR3 protein is CASRRGQAMNTEAFF. The CDR3 DNA reads TGTGCCAGCAGACGGGGACAGGCTATGAACACTGAAGCTTTCTTT.

This clone was detected only once. The rearrangement uses TRBV29-1 and TRBJ2-7; TRBD2 matches 8 bases. The V gene end was trimmed by 5 bases and the J gene end by 0 bases; junction bases not matched to a gene: 3. Germline V gene sequence: CDR1 SQVTM, CDR2 ANQGSEA. This CDR3 region has 13 residues. CDR3: CSVPGGDSYEQYF. For the CDR3, the DNA is TGCAGCGTTCCCGGGGGGGACTCCTACGAGCAGTACTTC.

The chain couples TRBV7-9 to TRBJ2-1; TRBD2 matches 10 bases. This CDR3 has 16 amino acids. Per germline, CDR1 SEHNR and CDR2 FQNEAQ (reference sequence). V trimming: 5 bases; J trimming: 1 base; junction bases outside the gene matches: 5. In nucleotides, the CDR3 is TGTGCCAGCAGCCTAAGCGGGAGGGCGTCCTACAATGAGCAGTTCTTC. It translates to CASSLSGRASYNEQFF.

This clone was counted a few times. The rearrangement joins TRBV30 to TRBJ1-5, with TRBD1 matching 8 bases. Germline V lookup: CDR1 GTSNPN, CDR2 SVGIG (reference sequence). V shed 0 bases, J shed 2 bases, and the junction held 3 bases outside the gene matches. The CDR3 runs to 15 residues. The CDR3, as DNA: TGTGCCTGGAGTGTAACAGGGGGGGGCAATCAGCCCCAGCATTTT. Protein sequence: CAWSVTGGGNQPQHF.

The V call is TRBV6-6, the J call TRBJ2-2, with D perhaps matching TRBD1 (5 bases). CDR3 length: 15 amino acids. The V gene lost 9 bases and the J gene lost 0 bases, with 14 bases spanning the gap. Germline loops: CDR1 MNHNY, CDR2 SVGAGI (reference sequence). CDR3 residues: CASNQGPANTGELFF. The CDR3 coding sequence is TGTGCCAGTAATCAGGGTCCGGCGAACACCGGGGAGCTGTTTTTT.

The chain couples TRBV5-1 to TRBJ2-7; a weak D match, TRBD1 (5 bases). V shed 1 base and J shed 2 bases, with 10 bases lying between them. This CDR3 contains 14 residues. Germline CDR1 and CDR2: SGHRS and YFSETQ. CDR3 nucleotide sequence: TGCGCCAGCAGCTTGACAGGAACTACCTACGAGCAGTACTTC. Amino acids: CASSLTGTTYEQYF. The full variable domain, rest sourced from reference TRBV5-1 and TRBJ2-7, is KAGVTQTPRYLIKTRGQQVTLSCSPISGHRSVSWYQQTPGQGLQFLFEYFSETQRNKGNFPGRFSGRQFSNSRSEMNVSTLELGDSALYLCASSLTGTTYEQYFGPGTRLTVT.

This clone was recorded once. The V gene is TRBV7-2, the J gene TRBJ1-5, with D unresolved. V lost 3 bases, J lost 3 bases, and 9 bases lay in between. From germline, CDR1 is SGHTA and CDR2 FQGNSA. The CDR3 extends over 14 amino acids. For the CDR3, the DNA is TGTGCCAGCAGCTTCGGGCGGGACAATCAGCCCCAGCATTTT. Amino acids: CASSFGRDNQPQHF.

The V call is TRBV4-3, the J call TRBJ2-3; 9 bases agree with TRBD2. This CDR3 is built from 22 residues. V lost 0 bases, J lost 4 bases, and 23 bases stayed unmatched. The germline CDR1 and CDR2 sequences are LGHNA and YSLEER. CDR3 region: CASSQDWYGAGGPKGGPDTQYF. For the CDR3, the DNA is TGCGCCAGCAGCCAAGATTGGTATGGGGCGGGAGGGCCCAAGGGAGGCCCAGATACGCAGTATTTT.

This chain connects TRBV4-1 to TRBJ1-2; 10 bases are shared with TRBD1. Germline values: CDR1 MGHRA, CDR2 YSYEKL. The V and J ends lost 4 bases and 5 bases, in that order; junction bases with no gene match: 7. This CDR3 spans 15 amino acids. The CDR3 nucleotides are TGCGCCAGCAGCCCAACCGGGACAGGGGTTTATGGCTACACCTTC. This sequence encodes CASSPTGTGVYGYTF.

The rearrangement joins TRBV4-3 to TRBJ2-4, with D possibly TRBD2 on 6 matching bases. Trimming pared 4 bases from V and 7 bases from J, leaving 11 bases between. Germline V gene lookup returns CDR1 LGHNA and CDR2 YSLEER. The CDR3 is 13 residues long. CDR3 bases: TGCGCCAGCAGCCCGGGACTTCTCAACATTCAGTACTTC. Amino acids: CASSPGLLNIQYF.

The chain carries TRBV19 and TRBJ1-5; D uncertain. Trimming shortened V by 3 bases and J by 8 bases, and 23 bases separated the two germline ends. The CDR3 contains 17 residues. Germline CDR1 is LNHDA and CDR2 is SQIVND (reference sequence). The DNA of the CDR3 is TGTGCCAGTAGTATCCCTTTGTTGAGGGAACTTTTGGAGCCCCAGCATTTT. Its translation is CASSIPLLRELLEPQHF.

This clone was detected a few times. The chain joins TRBV7-3 to TRBJ1-2; D is unclear. Trimming left V 0 bases short and J 6 bases short, with 11 bases between. Per germline, CDR1 SGHTA and CDR2 FQGTGA. This CDR3 spans 14 amino acids. The CDR3 DNA follows: TGTGCCAGCAGCTTAACAAGGACTGACAATGGCTACACCTTC. Its protein is CASSLTRTDNGYTF.

This clone was observed a single time. The rearrangement uses TRBV23-1 and TRBJ2-7; D is ambiguous. TRBV23-1 belongs to the ORF category, with a function that is uncertain. CDR3 length: 15 amino acids. The V end was cut by 4 bases, the J end by 2 bases, with 15 bases between. The CDR3 coding sequence is TGCGCCAGCAGTCCAATTCCAGCGCCAACCTACGAGCAGTACTTC. Encoded protein: CASSPIPAPTYEQYF.

J is TRBJ2-5 and V is TRBV7-8, with D hard to call. V lost 5 bases and J 7 bases, leaving 14 bases between the germline ends. Germline V gene data show CDR1 as SGHVS and CDR2 as FQNEAQ. The CDR3 is made up of 13 amino acids. The CDR3 region is CASSLHSSGTQYF. The CDR3 bases are TGTGCCAGCAGCCTCCACTCCTCCGGGACCCAGTACTTC.

The J gene is TRBJ2-7, the V gene TRBV7-9; no clear D gene. The CDR3 has 13 amino acids. Germline assignment: CDR1 SEHNR and CDR2 FQNEAQ (reference sequence). The V gene lost 3 bases and the J gene lost 3 bases, with 9 bases spanning the gap. CDR3 amino acids: CASSFSELYEQYF. The CDR3 nucleotides read TGTGCCAGCAGCTTCTCGGAGCTCTACGAGCAGTACTTC.

This chain uses TRBV27 with TRBJ1-2; D is possibly TRBD1 (6 bases). Per germline, CDR1 MNHEY and CDR2 SMNVEV (reference sequence). V was shortened by 5 bases and J by 8 bases, with 12 bases between the two germline ends. This CDR3 is built from 12 residues. The CDR3 here is CASSPRGGGYTF. The CDR3 nucleotides are TGTGCCAGCAGTCCCAGGGGTGGCGGCTACACCTTC.